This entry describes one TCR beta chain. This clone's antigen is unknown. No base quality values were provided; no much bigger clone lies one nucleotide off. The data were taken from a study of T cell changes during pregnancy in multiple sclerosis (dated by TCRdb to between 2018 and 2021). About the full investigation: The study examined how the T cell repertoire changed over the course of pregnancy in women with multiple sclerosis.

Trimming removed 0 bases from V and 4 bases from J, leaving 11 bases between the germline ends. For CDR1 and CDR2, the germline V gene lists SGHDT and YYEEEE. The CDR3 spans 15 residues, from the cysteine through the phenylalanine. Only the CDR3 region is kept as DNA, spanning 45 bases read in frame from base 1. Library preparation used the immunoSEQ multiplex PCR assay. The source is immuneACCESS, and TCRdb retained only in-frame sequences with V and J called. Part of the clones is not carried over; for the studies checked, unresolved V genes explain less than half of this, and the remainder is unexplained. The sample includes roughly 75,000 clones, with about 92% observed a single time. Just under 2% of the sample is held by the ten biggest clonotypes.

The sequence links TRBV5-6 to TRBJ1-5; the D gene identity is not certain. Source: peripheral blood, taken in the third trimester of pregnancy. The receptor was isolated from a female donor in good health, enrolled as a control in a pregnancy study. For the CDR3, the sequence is CASSLGPRQNQPQHF. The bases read TGTGCCAGCAGCTTGGGACCCAGGCAGAATCAGCCCCAGCATTTT.